This T cell receptor (beta chain) was sequenced for a study of cytomegalovirus exposure and HLA in healthy donors. The CDR3 length is 14 residues. Between the trimmed V and J ends, which lost 0 bases and 2 bases, there was a span of 5 bases. The germline V gene has CDR1 SGHVS and CDR2 FQNEAQ. Both 60 Vbeta primers and 13 Jbeta primers went into the PCR. Repertoires were generated with immunoSEQ multiplex PCR, while TCRdb's copy carries only in-frame clones and drops some. The repertoire holds 150,000 to 200,000 clones, around 65% seen once, with less than 3.5% in the top ten. The chain links TRBV7-8 to TRBJ2-1; D call uncertain. What was sequenced was PBMCs. This clonotype was obtained from a woman aged 40-49 years in good health and CMV-seropositive. This chain's CDR3 is CASSLASTYNEQFF. CDR3 nucleotide sequence: TGTGCCAGCAGCTTAGCATCCACCTACAATGAGCAGTTCTTC.